Listed below are T cell receptor beta chains from one sample, sequenced in a study of shared clonotypes between healthy human individuals. The method was immunoSEQ multiplex PCR; TCRdb's version includes in-frame clones alone and lacks a portion of them. The sample lists about 1 million clones, around four fifths occurring once. Sequenced: memory CD4+ T cells sorted from blood. Every receptor here comes from a man aged 18-30 years in good health. CDR3s include the opening cysteine and the closing phenylalanine or tryptophan. A D gene is named only where the DNA matches it firmly. Size is stated for part of the rows, as once, few or many counts, or as a class when the clone is expanded.

-	TRBJ1-2	TRBV7-2	-	13	CASSFRGFYGYTF	TGTGCCAGCAGCTTTAGAGGGTTCTATGGCTACACCTTC
-	TRBJ1-2	TRBV7-2	-	15	CASSLDRGVAYGYTF	TGTGCCAGCAGCTTAGATCGGGGAGTGGCCTATGGCTACACCTTC
once	TRBJ1-3	TRBV5-1	TRBD1	16	CASSLGGRTGINTIYF	TGCGCCAGCAGCTTGGGGGGTCGGACAGGGATCAACACCATATATTTT
-	TRBJ1-4	TRBV6-1	-	11	CASSPPSELFF	TGTGCCAGCAGTCCCCCTTCGGAACTGTTTTTT
-	TRBJ2-3	TRBV7-7	TRBD1	15	CASSAHPQGADTQYF	TGTGCTAGCAGCGCCCACCCACAGGGGGCAGATACGCAGTATTTT
-	TRBJ2-1	TRBV19	TRBD2	15	CASSISGYSYNEQFF	TGTGCCAGTAGTATTAGCGGGTACTCCTACAATGAGCAGTTCTTC
-	TRBJ2-3	TRBV11-2	TRBD2	17	CASSFRTSGKVTDTQYF	TGTGCCAGCAGCTTTAGGACTAGCGGGAAGGTCACAGATACGCAGTATTTT
-	TRBJ2-7	TRBV10-3	-	15	CAISESAKRGYEQYF	TGTGCCATCAGTGAATCAGCGAAAAGAGGCTACGAGCAGTACTTC
-	TRBJ2-2	TRBV18	-	16	CASSPPTTTATGELFF	TGTGCCAGCTCACCACCGACCACTACGGCCACCGGGGAGCTGTTTTTT
once	TRBJ1-6	TRBV7-2	-	12	CASSSFNSPLHF	TGTGCCAGCAGCTCTTTTAATTCACCCCTCCACTTT
-	TRBJ2-7	TRBV6-1	TRBD2	14	CASRDRGGAYEQYF	TGTGCCAGCAGAGACCGCGGGGGGGCTTACGAGCAGTACTTC
-	TRBJ2-7	TRBV7-8	-	12	CASSLTGFEQYF	TGTGCCAGCAGCTTAACGGGGTTCGAGCAGTACTTC
-	TRBJ1-5	TRBV18	TRBD1	15	CASSSGTGVNQPQHF	TGTGCCAGCTCGTCCGGGACAGGGGTCAATCAGCCCCAGCATTTT
-	TRBJ1-1	TRBV7-2	-	17	CASSLVGAGLANTEAFF	TGTGCCAGCAGCTTAGTAGGGGCGGGGCTTGCGAACACTGAAGCTTTCTTT
-	TRBJ2-2	TRBV6-4	TRBD2	17	CASSGASGRASPGELFF	TGTGCCAGCAGTGGGGCTAGCGGGAGGGCCAGTCCCGGGGAGCTGTTTTTT
-	TRBJ2-1	TRBV11-2	TRBD2	15	CASSLSSGPYNEQFF	TGTGCCAGCAGCTTATCTAGCGGGCCGTACAATGAGCAGTTCTTC
-	TRBJ1-1	TRBV2	-	11	CASSLNTEAFF	TGTGCCAGCTCTTTGAACACTGAAGCTTTCTTT
few	TRBJ1-6	TRBV27	-	12	CASSSINSPLHF	TGTGCCAGCAGTTCCATTAATTCACCCCTCCACTTT
-	TRBJ2-1	TRBV4-1	-	16	CASSQDLDSRNNEQFF	TGCGCCAGCAGCCAAGATTTGGATAGCAGAAACAATGAGCAGTTCTTC
-	TRBJ2-5	TRBV6-5	TRBD2	14	CASSMVAGEETQYF	TGTGCCAGCAGTATGGTAGCGGGGGAAGAGACCCAGTACTTC
few	TRBJ1-4	TRBV7-8	TRBD1	14	CASSSQGAREKLFF	TGTGCCAGCAGCTCACAGGGGGCTAGGGAAAAACTGTTTTTT
-	TRBJ2-5	TRBV7-9	-	12	CASSPRGETQYF	TGTGCCAGCAGCCCCCGTGGAGAGACCCAGTACTTC
-	TRBJ1-5	TRBV6-6	TRBD1	16	CASSITGEGSNQPQHF	TGTGCCAGCAGTATCACAGGGGAGGGCAGCAATCAGCCCCAGCATTTT
-	TRBJ2-7	TRBV5-4	TRBD1	12	CASSGTDYEQYF	TGTGCCAGCAGTGGGACAGACTACGAGCAGTACTTC
once	TRBJ1-4	TRBV6-1	TRBD1	14	CASRVGTANEKLFF	TGTGCCAGCAGGGTAGGGACAGCTAATGAAAAACTGTTTTTT
-	TRBJ2-3	TRBV7-9	TRBD1	15	CASSEWTGGTDTQYF	TGTGCCAGCAGCGAATGGACAGGGGGCACAGATACGCAGTATTTT
-	TRBJ2-5	TRBV5-1	-	13	CASSPISRETQYF	TGCGCCAGCAGCCCCATCTCCCGAGAGACCCAGTACTTC
-	TRBJ1-5	TRBV5-6	-	14	CASTRNGGNQPQHF	TGTGCCAGCACCCGGAATGGCGGCAATCAGCCCCAGCATTTT
-	TRBJ2-7	TRBV14	-	14	CASRTPRKSYEQYF	TGTGCCAGCAGAACTCCCCGAAAGTCCTACGAGCAGTACTTC
many	TRBJ1-1	TRBV5-1	-	16	CASSLGLGIGNTEAFF	TGCGCCAGCAGCTTGGGGTTAGGGATAGGGAACACTGAAGCTTTCTTT
-	TRBJ2-2	TRBV18	-	16	CASSRGKRTEGGELFF	TGTGCCAGCTCACGAGGGAAGCGGACAGAGGGCGGGGAGCTGTTTTTT
-	TRBJ2-5	TRBV9	-	15	CASSVALGGQETQYF	TGTGCCAGCAGCGTAGCTCTGGGGGGCCAAGAGACCCAGTACTTC
-	TRBJ1-3	TRBV2	-	15	CASSFYPDSGNTIYF	TGTGCCAGCAGTTTCTATCCTGACTCTGGAAACACCATATATTTT
-	TRBJ2-2	TRBV2	TRBD1	16	CASIGGQGTATGELFF	TGTGCCAGCATCGGCGGACAGGGGACGGCCACCGGGGAGCTGTTTTTT
-	TRBJ2-1	TRBV18	TRBD1	15	CASSPQDRGLIEQFF	TGTGCCAGCTCACCTCAGGACAGGGGGCTAATTGAGCAGTTCTTC
-	TRBJ2-3	TRBV5-4	TRBD1	14	CASSRTGSTDTQYF	TGTGCCAGCAGCCGGACAGGGAGCACAGATACGCAGTATTTT
-	TRBJ2-5	TRBV5-1	TRBD1	15	CASSRDRGFLGTQYF	TGCGCCAGCAGCCGGGACAGGGGCTTCCTGGGGACCCAGTACTTC
-	TRBJ1-1	TRBV2	TRBD1	11	CASSPDREAFF	TGTGCCAGCAGTCCGGACAGGGAGGCTTTCTTT
-	TRBJ1-1	TRBV5-1	-	15	CASSLGQGGGTEAFF	TGCGCCAGCAGCTTAGGCCAGGGAGGTGGGACTGAAGCTTTCTTT
once	TRBJ1-1	TRBV18	-	15	CASSRGSLANTEAFF	TGTGCCAGCTCACGGGGGAGCTTAGCGAACACTGAAGCTTTCTTT
-	TRBJ1-6	TRBV6-5	-	16	CASSYSSWTENSPLHF	TGTGCCAGCAGTTACTCGAGCTGGACAGAGAATTCACCCCTCCACTTT
-	TRBJ2-3	TRBV7-9	-	15	CASSDTGQSTDTQYF	TGTGCCAGCAGCGATACAGGGCAAAGCACAGATACGCAGTATTTT
-	TRBJ1-2	TRBV15	TRBD1	14	CATSRDTGGGGYTF	TGTGCCACCAGCAGAGATACAGGGGGAGGAGGCTACACCTTC
-	TRBJ2-3	TRBV18	TRBD1	15	CASSPGTGSPDTQYF	TGTGCCAGCTCACCAGGGACAGGGTCCCCAGATACGCAGTATTTT
once	TRBJ2-7	TRBV11-2	-	14	CASSMGYGSNEQYF	TGTGCCAGCAGCATGGGGTACGGGAGTAACGAGCAGTACTTC
-	TRBJ1-5	TRBV30	-	15	CAWSVNSDSNQPQHF	TGTGCCTGGAGTGTGAACTCGGACAGTAATCAGCCCCAGCATTTT